These 32 T cell receptor beta chains came from one sample sequenced in a study of regulatory T cells in long-lasting Graves disease. iRepertoire HTBI primers and Arm-PCR of CDR3 regions built TCR beta libraries. From the multiplex PCR reads, TCRdb called clonotypes with MiXCR, one entry per CDR3 protein. The data show 250,000 to 400,000 distinct CDR3 sequences, over 15% seen once. Time point indicated: newly diagnosed GD, antithyroid drugs for less than 3 months. RNA from PBMCs was the source of the TCR library. The material was peripheral blood mononuclear cells (PBMCs), obtained at new diagnosis, from a patient treated with antithyroid drugs. The source is a female donor with Graves disease.

The sample holds many counts of this clonotype. This chain connects TRBV18 to TRBJ2-4; unclear D gene. CDR1 and CDR2 (germline): KGHSH, LQKENI. With 2 bases removed from V and 2 bases from J, the gap between germline ends came to 13 bases. CDR3 length: 16 residues. CDR3 residues: CASSPSGRGSKNIQYF. CDR3 DNA sequence: TGTGCCAGCTCACCATCCGGGCGCGGCTCCAAAAACATTCAGTACTTC. Drawing the rest from reference TRBV18 and TRBJ2-4, the complete variable domain is NAGVMQNPRHLVRRRGQEARLRCSPMKGHSHVYWYRQLPEEGLKFMVYLQKENIIDESGMPKERFSAEFPKEGPSILRIQQVVRGDSAAYFCASSPSGRGSKNIQYFGAGTRLSVL.

In its sample, this clonotype was seen a few times. The V call is TRBV19, the J call TRBJ2-7; 9 bases fit TRBD1. Germline lookup yields CDR1 LNHDA and CDR2 SQIVND (reference sequence). V gave up 8 bases and J gave up 4 bases; unmatched junction bases: 12. This CDR3 is 15 amino acids long. CDR3 sequence: CASYRAGQGLYEQYF. The CDR3, as DNA: TGTGCCAGTTATAGGGCGGGACAGGGTCTTTACGAGCAGTACTTC.

V is TRBV20-1 and J is TRBJ1-1, with TRBD1 matching 7 bases. Germline-derived CDR1 and CDR2 are DFQATT and SNEGSKA (reference sequence). Unmatched junction bases numbered 6, after V lost 4 bases and J lost 10 bases. The CDR3 has 11 amino acids. CDR3 residues: CSANRGGGAFF. CDR3 DNA sequence: TGCAGTGCTAACAGGGGCGGGGGAGCTTTCTTT.

This clonotype was recorded at least ten times. The chain carries TRBV5-4 and TRBJ2-5; D possibly corresponds to TRBD2 (6 bases). Germline V gene lookup returns CDR1 SGHNT and CDR2 YYREEE (reference sequence). The germline V and J ends were trimmed by 0 bases and 2 bases, with 14 bases remaining between them. This CDR3 has 16 amino acids. The CDR3 spells CASSLEVADHQETQYF. DNA of the CDR3: TGTGCCAGCAGCTTGGAGGTAGCGGACCATCAAGAGACCCAGTACTTC.

This clonotype was detected ten times or more. The chain combines TRBV12-3 or TRBV12-4 with TRBJ1-5, with a tentative D call TRBD1 (5 bases). Trimming took off 3 bases at V and 2 bases at J, with 14 bases between the two ends. This CDR3 has 16 amino acids. CDR3 coding DNA: TGTGCCAGCAGTTTGGCCCAACTGGGGGGCAATCAGCCCCAGCATTTT. It specifies CASSLAQLGGNQPQHF.

The J gene is TRBJ2-1, the V gene TRBV4-2; TRBD2 agrees at 9 bases. The V and J ends lost 0 bases and 5 bases, in that order; junction bases with no gene match: 2. From germline, CDR1 is LGHNA and CDR2 YNFKEQ. The length of the CDR3 is 15 residues. The CDR3 spells CASSQDPSGDNEQFF. The CDR3 nucleotides are TGTGCCAGCAGCCAAGACCCTAGCGGGGACAATGAGCAGTTCTTC.

Worth noting for this clonotype: This likely traces to a read error, being one base from a far larger clone. The chain uses TRBV12-3 or TRBV12-4 and TRBJ2-1; TRBD2 matches at 10 bases. The J call may be mistaken, given a closer DNA end match to TRBJ2-5. The CDR3 extends over 14 amino acids. In DNA form, the CDR3 reads TGTGCCGGCAGTTTAGCGGGAGGAGGAGAGACCCAGTACTTC. This translates into CAGSLAGGGETQYF.

This clonotype was counted ten times or more. This chain connects TRBV11-3 to TRBJ2-3, with 11 bases lining up with TRBD2. Germline assignment: CDR1 SGHNT and CDR2 YENEEA. Trimming at V came to 3 bases and at J to 6 bases, leaving 5 bases not matched to a gene. This CDR3 has 15 amino acids. The CDR3 spells CASSFGLAGTDTQYF. CDR3 DNA: TGTGCCAGCAGCTTCGGACTAGCGGGTACCGATACGCAGTATTTT.

Note on this clonotype: This is likely an artifact of a read error, given a far larger clone one base away. The rearrangement links TRBV24-1 to TRBJ2-5; tentative D call: TRBD1 (6 bases). The CDR3 covers 14 residues. Deletions cut 3 bases from V and 11 bases from J, with 18 bases between. Looked up from germline, CDR1 is KGHDR and CDR2 is SFDVKD. CDR3: CATSDETGLGEQYF. CDR3 coding DNA: TGTGCCACCAGTGATGAGACAGGATTGGGTGAGCAGTACTTC.

Ten or more counts support this clonotype. V usage is TRBV18 and J usage is TRBJ2-5, with 8 bases matching TRBD1. The CDR3 sequence is 15 residues long. Germline CDR1 KGHSH, CDR2 LQKENI. V was pared by 2 bases and J by 4 bases, with 6 bases of the junction left unmatched. The CDR3 nucleotides read TGTGCCAGCTCACCAACTGCAGGGGGCTCAGAGACCCAGTACTTC. It specifies CASSPTAGGSETQYF.

This clonotype was observed many times. The chain recombines TRBV30 with TRBJ2-2; TRBD2 aligns across 7 bases. Per germline, CDR1 GTSNPN and CDR2 SVGIG (reference sequence). V was pared by 4 bases and J by 6 bases, with 11 bases of the junction left unmatched. CDR3 size: 15 residues. Written as DNA, the CDR3 is TGTGCCTGGAACGTGGGAGGGCCCGGGTCCGGGGAGCTGTTTTTT. Its protein is CAWNVGGPGSGELFF.

As regards this clonotype: Since no conserved phenylalanine or tryptophan closes the CDR3, a read error is the likely cause. The chain is built from TRBV28 and TRBJ1-1, with D tentatively TRBD1 (5 bases). The CDR3 covers 14 residues. From germline, CDR1 is MDHEN and CDR2 SYDVKM. CDR3 protein: CASSLSGANAEAFL. CDR3 in DNA: TGTGCCAGCAGTTTATCCGGGGCGAACGCTGAAGCTTTCCTT.

This chain joins TRBV4-2 and TRBJ2-2; D ambiguous. Trimming shortened V by 0 bases and J by 9 bases, and 11 bases separated the two germline ends. The CDR3 sequence is 14 residues long. Germline CDR1 is LGHNA and CDR2 is YNFKEQ. This CDR3 is CASSQEPVGRELFF. In DNA, the CDR3 is TGTGCCAGCAGCCAAGAGCCTGTCGGCCGGGAGCTGTTTTTT.

The sample holds many counts of this clonotype. V gene TRBV12-3 or TRBV12-4 combines with J gene TRBJ2-1, with D possibly matching TRBD2 (5 bases). The V gene lost 6 bases and the J gene lost 1 base, with 13 bases spanning the gap. The CDR3 sequence is 15 residues long. This chain's CDR3 is CASRPTRLSYNEQFF. Here the CDR3 DNA reads TGTGCCAGCAGACCTACTAGGTTATCCTACAATGAGCAGTTCTTC.

This chain uses TRBV5-1 with TRBJ2-1, with D possibly TRBD2 on 6 matching bases. In germline, CDR1 is SGHRS, CDR2 YFSETQ. V dropped 2 bases and J dropped 9 bases, with 21 bases sitting between them. The CDR3 extends over 16 amino acids. The CDR3 DNA reads as TGCGCCAGCAGCTTAAGTACGGGGAGGTCATTCAGTGAGCAGTTCTTC. Translating gives CASSLSTGRSFSEQFF. Using reference TRBV5-1 and TRBJ2-1 for the parts outside the CDR3, the full variable domain is KAGVTQTPRYLIKTRGQQVTLSCSPISGHRSVSWYQQTPGQGLQFLFEYFSETQRNKGNFPGRFSGRQFSNSRSEMNVSTLELGDSALYLCASSLSTGRSFSEQFFGPGTRLTVL.

This clonotype was found many times. The chain carries TRBV6-1 and TRBJ2-3, with D unclear. V shed 3 bases and J shed 0 bases, with 10 bases lying between them. The length of the CDR3 is 15 residues. Germline-derived CDR1 and CDR2 are MNHNS and SASEGT. The CDR3 sequence is CASSDGEISTDTQYF. Here the CDR3 DNA reads TGTGCCAGCAGTGACGGTGAAATTAGCACAGATACGCAGTATTTT.

CDR3: CSVDGRGSPEYENTGELFF. For the CDR3, the DNA is TGCAGCGTTGATGGTAGAGGCAGCCCCGAGTACGAAAACACCGGGGAGCTGTTTTTT. This chain uses TRBV29-1 with TRBJ2-2, with D unresolved. The CDR3 has 19 amino acids. Germline V gene lookup returns CDR1 SQVTM and CDR2 ANQGSEA. Trimming removed 3 bases from V and 2 bases from J, with 25 bases in between.

The sample holds many counts of this clonotype. CDR3 sequence (DNA): TGTGCCAGCAGCTTGGGGACAGATACGCAGTATTTT. Protein: CASSLGTDTQYF. The chain joins TRBV7-2 to TRBJ2-3; no clear D gene. V was cut by 3 bases and J by 3 bases, with 4 bases left in between. This CDR3 has 12 amino acids. Looked up from germline, CDR1 is SGHTA and CDR2 is FQGNSA.

This clonotype was found a few times. This rearrangement joins TRBV11-3 to TRBJ2-7, with D perhaps given as TRBD1 or TRBD2 (5 bases each). V gave up 4 bases and J gave up 2 bases, with 15 bases separating them. Germline-derived CDR1 and CDR2 are SGHNT and YENEEA. The CDR3 consists of 15 residues. CDR3 amino acids: CASSSRSGTTYEQYF. For the CDR3, the DNA is TGTGCCAGCAGCTCCCGATCCGGGACGACCTACGAGCAGTACTTC.

This clonotype has a count of ten or more. V is TRBV12-3 or TRBV12-4 and J is TRBJ2-3; TRBD2 matches 11 bases. The CDR3 spans 16 residues. V gave up 4 bases and J gave up 2 bases; unmatched junction bases: 5. This chain's CDR3 is CASSWGLAATTDTQYF. CDR3 nucleotides: TGTGCCAGCAGTTGGGGACTAGCGGCTACCACAGATACGCAGTATTTT.

The table lists this clonotype with many counts. This chain connects TRBV5-5 to TRBJ2-3, with 11 bases lining up with TRBD1. Germline CDR1 is SGHKS and CDR2 is YYEKEE (reference sequence). The ends lost 3 bases at V and 2 bases at J; junction bases unmatched: 5. This CDR3 region has 16 residues. The CDR3 bases are TGTGCCAGCAGCTACAGGGACAGGGGGAACACAGATACGCAGTATTTT. Encoded protein: CASSYRDRGNTDTQYF.

This clonotype occurred many times. The rearrangement uses TRBV7-9 and TRBJ2-1; TRBD2 matches 7 bases. Per germline, CDR1 SEHNR and CDR2 FQNEAQ (reference sequence). V shed 8 bases and J 2 bases; nucleotides not matched to a gene: 3. This CDR3 comprises 13 residues. The CDR3 nucleotides read TGTGCCAGCGTCGGGGGGACCTACAATGAGCAGTTCTTC. This sequence encodes CASVGGTYNEQFF.

This clonotype was detected many times. The rearrangement uses TRBV12-5 and TRBJ2-2; D gene uncertain. Trimming pared 5 bases from V and 6 bases from J, leaving 7 bases between. The length of the CDR3 is 12 residues. Germline-derived CDR1 and CDR2 are LGHNT and FRNRAP. DNA for the CDR3: TGTGCTAGTGGTCCCGGTCCCGGGGAGCTGTTTTTT. Amino acid sequence: CASGPGPGELFF.

This clonotype was seen a handful of times. The chain carries TRBV13 and TRBJ1-3, with D uncertain. This CDR3 is built from 14 residues. Germline V lookup: CDR1 PRHDT, CDR2 FYEKMQ (reference sequence). V lost 5 bases and J 0 bases, leaving 8 bases between the germline ends. Here the CDR3 DNA reads TGTGCCAGCAGCGCCCGTCACTCTGGAAACACCATATATTTT. Protein: CASSARHSGNTIYF.

This clonotype was seen repeatedly, ten times or more. The chain carries TRBV2 and TRBJ2-7; the D is unclear. The germline V gene has CDR1 SNHLY and CDR2 FYNNEI. The CDR3 is 13 residues long. The germline V and J ends were trimmed by 4 bases and 5 bases, with 12 bases remaining between them. DNA for the CDR3: TGTGCCAGCAGTGCGGAGTTTAGGCACGAGCAGTACTTC. Translation gives CASSAEFRHEQYF. Looking up the rest from reference TRBV2 and TRBJ2-7 gives the full variable domain: EPEVTQTPSHQVTQMGQEVILRCVPISNHLYFYWYRQILGQKVEFLVSFYNNEISEKSEIFDDQFSVERPDGSNFTLKIRSTKLEDSAMYFCASSAEFRHEQYFGPGTRLTVT.

This chain joins TRBV10-2 and TRBJ1-5, with 9 nucleotides matching TRBD1. Germline lookup yields CDR1 WSHSY and CDR2 SAAADI. CDR3 size: 14 residues. J was trimmed by 4 bases and V by 10 bases; bases with no gene match: 8. CDR3 residues: CATRTGAVNQPQHF. The DNA for the CDR3 is TGCGCCACCCGGACAGGGGCCGTTAATCAGCCCCAGCATTTT.

This clonotype was picked up many times. V gene TRBV5-5 combines with J gene TRBJ2-7, with D tentatively TRBD2 (5 bases). V lost 7 bases, J lost 5 bases, and 16 bases lay in between. Germline V gene data show CDR1 as SGHKS and CDR2 as YYEKEE (reference sequence). CDR3 length: 13 amino acids. CDR3 nucleotides: TGTGCCAGCTCATCCTTCGGGGTCGACGAGCAGTACTTC. Translating it yields CASSSFGVDEQYF.

This clonotype was counted only a few times. J is TRBJ2-2 and V is TRBV27; the D is unclear. Per germline, CDR1 MNHEY and CDR2 SMNVEV (reference sequence). Deletions cut 4 bases from V and 6 bases from J, with 9 bases between. This CDR3 contains 13 residues. CDR3 nucleotides: TGTGCCAGCAGTTCCGGGCCGGCCGGGGAGCTGTTTTTT. As protein: CASSSGPAGELFF.

This clonotype was observed once. V usage is TRBV6-1 and J usage is TRBJ1-1; no definite D call. V lost 5 bases to trimming and J lost 1 base, with 11 bases between them. Germline V CDR1 and CDR2: MNHNS, SASEGT. The CDR3 sequence is 14 residues long. The CDR3 DNA reads as TGTGCCAGCAGTACCCAGCAAACGAACACTGAAGCTTTCTTT. Its protein product is CASSTQQTNTEAFF.

This clonotype was counted between two and nine times. This chain links TRBV19 with TRBJ1-5, with D uncertain. The CDR3 extends over 16 amino acids. The germline V gene encodes CDR1 LNHDA and CDR2 SQIVND (reference sequence). V was shortened by 3 bases and J by 0 bases, with 12 bases between the two germline ends. CDR3 sequence reads: CASSILWADSNQPQHF. The CDR3 region has the DNA TGTGCCAGTAGTATTTTGTGGGCGGATAGCAATCAGCCCCAGCATTTT. Looking up the rest from reference TRBV19 and TRBJ1-5 gives the full variable domain: DGGITQSPKYLFRKEGQNVTLSCEQNLNHDAMYWYRQDPGQGLRLIYYSQIVNDFQKGDIAEGYSVSREKKESFPLTVTSAQKNPTAFYLCASSILWADSNQPQHFGDGTRLSIL.

A few counts support this clonotype. This chain connects TRBV28 to TRBJ1-3; D is possibly TRBD1 (5 bases). V shed 3 bases and J shed 3 bases, with 12 bases lying between them. Germline V gene data show CDR1 as MDHEN and CDR2 as SYDVKM. This CDR3 has 15 residues. CDR3 sequence reads: CASSFGGSYGNTIYF. As DNA, the CDR3 is TGTGCCAGCAGTTTCGGGGGGTCATATGGAAACACCATATATTTT. Full variable domain (outside the CDR3, taken from reference TRBV28 and TRBJ1-3): DVKVTQSSRYLVKRTGEKVFLECVQDMDHENMFWYRQDPGLGLRLIYFSYDVKMKEKGDIPEGYSVSREKKERFSLILESASTNQTSMYLCASSFGGSYGNTIYFGEGSWLTVV.

Many counts were recorded for this clonotype. This chain joins TRBV12-3 or TRBV12-4 and TRBJ2-3, with 7 bases identical to TRBD2. The CDR3 contains 15 residues. J gave up 0 bases and V 4 bases, and 4 bases lay outside the gene matches. In DNA form, the CDR3 reads TGTGCCAGCAGTTCCGCGGGGGAAAGCACAGATACGCAGTATTTT. This encodes CASSSAGESTDTQYF.